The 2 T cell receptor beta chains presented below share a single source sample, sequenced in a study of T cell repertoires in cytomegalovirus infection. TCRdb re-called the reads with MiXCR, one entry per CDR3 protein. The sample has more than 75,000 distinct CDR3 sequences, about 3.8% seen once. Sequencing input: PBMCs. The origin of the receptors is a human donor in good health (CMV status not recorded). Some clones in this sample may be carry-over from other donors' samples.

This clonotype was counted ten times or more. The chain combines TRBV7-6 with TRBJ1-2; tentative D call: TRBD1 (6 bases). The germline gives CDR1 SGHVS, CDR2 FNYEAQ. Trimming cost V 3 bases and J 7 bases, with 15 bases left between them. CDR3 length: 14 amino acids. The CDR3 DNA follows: TGTGCCAGCAGCTTTAACTGGGGGCTCGGTGGCTACACCTTC. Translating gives CASSFNWGLGGYTF.

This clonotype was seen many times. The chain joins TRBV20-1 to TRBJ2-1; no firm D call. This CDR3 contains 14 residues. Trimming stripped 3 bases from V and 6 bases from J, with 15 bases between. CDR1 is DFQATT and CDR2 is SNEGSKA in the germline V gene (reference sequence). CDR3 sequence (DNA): TGCAGTGCTAGGGCGCTCGTGGCTATCAATGAGCAGTTCTTC. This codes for CSARALVAINEQFF.